This T cell receptor (beta chain) is from a study of OX40 agonist ivuxolimab in advanced cancers. About the study: Among those enrolled, mean age was around 55 years (range roughly 20 to 85) and over 70% were male.

To note about this clone: Its antigen remains unidentified.

TCRdb's copy holds only in-frame clones and misses some; the assay was immunoSEQ multiplex PCR. The sample lists 35,000 to 55,000 clones, 85% to 95% occurring once. Study observations and caveats: CD4+ T cells averaged fewer expanded clones than CD8+ T cells.

J was trimmed by 4 bases and V by 6 bases; bases with no gene match: 3. CDR1 is SNHLY, CDR2 FYNNEI, per germline. The CDR3 is made up of 13 amino acids. The chain recombines TRBV2 with TRBJ2-7; 10 bases are shared with TRBD2. Sequenced here: CD4+ or CD8+ T cells sorted from blood, sampled in a trial of the OX40 agonist ivuxolimab. This receptor was taken from an adult with an advanced solid tumor such as melanoma, head and neck, liver or kidney cancer. The CDR3 is CASRGLAKYEQYF. CDR3 DNA sequence: TGTGCCAGCAGGGGACTAGCGAAGTACGAGCAGTACTTC.